Listed below are T cell receptor beta chains from one sample, sequenced in a study of T cell responses to AZD1222 COVID-19 vaccine. Repertoires were generated with immunoSEQ multiplex PCR, while TCRdb's copy carries only in-frame clones and drops some. The sample has some 93,000 clones; approximately 88% are singletons. This specimen was peripheral blood, taken 28 days after the second AZD1222 dose. The receptor set was obtained from an adult who received the AZD1222 COVID-19 vaccine. CDR3s include the opening cysteine and the closing phenylalanine or tryptophan. D genes are given only for firm matches. Size is omitted from some rows. Given values are once, few, many or a class for expanded clones.

clone_size: -
d_call: -
j_call: TRBJ2-7
v_call: TRBV30
cdr3_nt: TGTGCCTGGAGTGTACCAGGTTACGAGCAGTACTTC
cdr3_aa: CAWSVPGYEQYF

clone_size: -
d_call: TRBD2
j_call: TRBJ2-1
v_call: TRBV5-1
cdr3_nt: TGCGCCAGCAGTTTTGCGGGAGGTTACAATGAGCAGTTCTTC
cdr3_aa: CASSFAGGYNEQFF

clone_size: -
d_call: -
j_call: TRBJ2-5
v_call: TRBV2
cdr3_nt: TGTGCCACCCGTACGGGGGTCCGAGAGACCCAGTACTTC
cdr3_aa: CATRTGVRETQYF

clone_size: -
d_call: TRBD1
j_call: TRBJ2-5
v_call: TRBV5-6
cdr3_nt: TGTGCCAGCAGCGCCGACGCCGGGACAGGGGGAGAGACCCAGTACTTC
cdr3_aa: CASSADAGTGGETQYF

clone_size: -
d_call: -
j_call: TRBJ1-5
v_call: TRBV4-1
cdr3_nt: TGCGCCAGCAGCCAAGTCACGGGAAAAGGCCAGCCCCAGCATTTT
cdr3_aa: CASSQVTGKGQPQHF

clone_size: once
d_call: TRBD1
j_call: TRBJ2-7
v_call: TRBV6-6
cdr3_nt: TGTGCCAGCAGGCCTACAGGGGGGAACGAGCAGTACTTC
cdr3_aa: CASRPTGGNEQYF

clone_size: -
d_call: -
j_call: TRBJ1-1
v_call: TRBV2
cdr3_nt: TGTGCCAGCAGTAAAGCAATGAACACTGAAGCTTTCTTT
cdr3_aa: CASSKAMNTEAFF

clone_size: -
d_call: -
j_call: TRBJ2-5
v_call: TRBV10-2
cdr3_nt: TGCGCCAGCACCCAGAGGGCGAGGGAGACCCAGTACTTC
cdr3_aa: CASTQRARETQYF

clone_size: -
d_call: -
j_call: TRBJ2-7
v_call: TRBV4-2
cdr3_nt: TGTGCCAGCAGCCAATTAGAGGGCCACGAGCAGTACTTC
cdr3_aa: CASSQLEGHEQYF

clone_size: -
d_call: -
j_call: TRBJ2-4
v_call: TRBV27
cdr3_nt: TGTGCCAGCAGTTTAGGGGCCGGGGATTTAGCCAAAAACATTCAGTACTTC
cdr3_aa: CASSLGAGDLAKNIQYF